The 21 T cell receptor beta chains below come from one sample, sequenced in a study of identical twins. MiXCR, run by TCRdb on the 5' RACE reads, gives a single entry per CDR3 protein. The repertoire consists of around 690,000 distinct CDR3 sequences, with 21% occurring once and the leading ten covering roughly 4.3%. The same data also went into a second study, on T cells expressing NK-cell markers.

Sequencing used PBMCs. These TCRs come from a woman under 30 in good health.

For this clonotype: The junction shows a germline mismatch at one end, possibly a read error. The chain couples TRBV3-1 to TRBJ2-7; TRBD1 might be the D (6 bases). The CDR3 runs 13 residues. Germline V CDR1 and CDR2: LGHDT, YNNKEL (reference sequence). In nucleotides, the CDR3 is TGTGCCAGCAGCCTCACTTTTAAAGCTGGACAGCACTTC. Residues: CASSLTFKAGQHF.

CDR3: CASSFLAEAGETQYF. The CDR3 DNA follows: TGTGCCAGCAGCTTCCTAGCGGAGGCTGGGGAGACCCAGTACTTC. V is TRBV5-5 and J is TRBJ2-5; 7 bases match TRBD2. The germline gives CDR1 SGHKS, CDR2 YYEKEE (reference sequence). Trimming took 2 bases from V and 5 from J; bases not matched to a gene: 9. There are 15 residues in the CDR3.

J is TRBJ1-1 and V is TRBV29-1; D remains unclear. Germline V CDR1 and CDR2: SQVTM, ANQGSEA. With 7 bases removed from V and 7 bases from J, the gap between germline ends came to 22 bases. This CDR3 is 14 amino acids long. The CDR3 region is CSAQTRPEHIEAFF. The CDR3 bases are TGCAGCGCCCAGACCCGACCGGAACATATTGAAGCTTTCTTT.

The V and J genes are TRBV12-3 or TRBV12-4 and TRBJ2-1; D is unclear. V lost 5 bases, J lost 6 bases, and 8 bases lay in between. The CDR3 covers 12 residues. The CDR3 DNA reads TGTGCCAGCAGTACGGGTCTCAATGAGCAGTTCTTC. Protein product: CASSTGLNEQFF.

The chain joins TRBV10-3 to TRBJ2-3; tentatively, D is TRBD2 (5 bases). Germline V gene sequence: CDR1 ENHRY, CDR2 SYGVKD. V lost 8 bases and J 3 bases, leaving 12 bases between the germline ends. The CDR3 extends over 13 amino acids. CDR3 residues: CAIEGSTTDTQYF. The CDR3 nucleotides are TGTGCCATCGAGGGTTCTACAACAGATACGCAGTATTTT.

In its sample, this clonotype was seen a few times. The CDR3 protein is CSATTGTGVTGELFF. The CDR3 DNA reads TGCAGTGCCACAACCGGGACAGGGGTCACCGGGGAGCTGTTTTTT. The chain uses TRBV20-1 and TRBJ2-2, with TRBD1 matching 10 bases. This CDR3 has 15 residues. Per the germline V gene, CDR1 is DFQATT and CDR2 is SNEGSKA (reference sequence). J lost 4 bases, V lost 6 bases, and 8 bases had no gene match.

The chain uses TRBV20-1 and TRBJ1-1; no clear D gene. The germline gives CDR1 DFQATT, CDR2 SNEGSKA (reference sequence). Between the trimmed V and J ends, which lost 6 bases and 4 bases, there was a span of 12 bases. The CDR3 loop spans 12 amino acids. The CDR3 loop is CSAWTFFTEAFF. The CDR3 DNA is TGCAGTGCATGGACCTTTTTCACTGAAGCTTTCTTT.

This clonotype appeared a few times. The chain couples TRBV20-1 to TRBJ2-7; TRBD1 matches at 7 bases. Germline CDR1 reads DFQATT; CDR2 reads SNEGSKA (reference sequence). J gave up 2 bases and V 1 base, and 23 bases lay outside the gene matches. The CDR3 runs to 20 residues. CDR3 loop: CSARGTGDRQGRGLPYEQYF. The DNA for the CDR3 is TGCAGTGCTAGAGGGACTGGGGATAGACAGGGAAGAGGTCTCCCCTACGAGCAGTACTTC.

Only a few counts were recorded for this clonotype. V is TRBV6-1 and J is TRBJ1-3, with D uncertain. This CDR3 spans 13 amino acids. V shed 6 bases and J shed 0 bases, with 6 bases lying between them. CDR1 and CDR2 (germline): MNHNS, SASEGT. CDR3 sequence: CASSISSGNTIYF. CDR3 coding DNA: TGTGCCAGCAGCATAAGCTCTGGAAACACCATATATTTT.

The chain is built from TRBV9 and TRBJ2-5, with D perhaps given as TRBD1 or TRBD2 (5 bases each). The V and J ends lost 2 bases and 5 bases respectively, with 19 bases between them. CDR1 is SGDLS and CDR2 is YYNGEE in the germline V gene. This CDR3 region has 16 residues. CDR3 protein: CASSVKGTGLKETQYF. In DNA form, the CDR3 reads TGTGCCAGCAGCGTTAAAGGGACGGGGTTAAAGGAGACCCAGTACTTC.

This clonotype was observed many times. V and J are TRBV6-1 and TRBJ2-1; 11 bases line up with TRBD2. CDR1 and CDR2 from the germline V gene are MNHNS and SASEGT. V lost 4 bases, J lost 4 bases, and 3 bases stayed unmatched. The CDR3 length is 15 residues. The chain's CDR3 is CASSAGLAAYNEQFF. In nucleotides, the CDR3 is TGTGCCAGCAGTGCGGGACTAGCGGCTTACAATGAGCAGTTCTTC.

V gene TRBV19 combines with J gene TRBJ2-7, with a possible D match to TRBD1 (6 bases). This CDR3 has 14 amino acids. CDR1 is LNHDA and CDR2 is SQIVND in the germline V gene (reference sequence). Trimming removed 3 bases at V and 0 bases at J, with 9 bases between. The CDR3 coding sequence is TGTGCCAGTAGTATCGGACAGCTCTCCTACGAGCAGTACTTC. It is translated as CASSIGQLSYEQYF. The complete variable domain, with remaining parts taken from reference TRBV19 and TRBJ2-7, reads DGGITQSPKYLFRKEGQNVTLSCEQNLNHDAMYWYRQDPGQGLRLIYYSQIVNDFQKGDIAEGYSVSREKKESFPLTVTSAQKNPTAFYLCASSIGQLSYEQYFGPGTRLTVT.

This clonotype was observed a handful of times. The V and J genes are TRBV12-3 or TRBV12-4 and TRBJ2-7; a possible D gene is TRBD2 (5 bases). V lost 3 bases and J 6 bases, leaving 9 bases between the germline ends. This CDR3 spans 12 amino acids. Here the CDR3 reads CASSFAGVEQYF. CDR3 in DNA: TGTGCCAGCAGTTTTGCCGGGGTCGAGCAGTACTTC.

This clonotype has a count of ten or more. V is TRBV12-5 and J is TRBJ1-1; possible D gene TRBD1, 6 bases. This CDR3 contains 15 residues. Germline V gene lookup returns CDR1 LGHNT and CDR2 FRNRAP. Trimming left V 0 bases short and J 7 bases short, with 15 bases between. DNA for the CDR3: TGTGCTAGTGGTTTGGTGGTCGGACAGCCAGTTGAAGCTTTCTTT. Its translation: CASGLVVGQPVEAFF.

The chain employs TRBV6-1 and TRBJ2-1; possibly TRBD1 for D (6 bases). CDR3 size: 13 residues. The V end was cut by 6 bases, the J end by 8 bases, with 14 bases between. The germline CDR1 and CDR2 sequences are MNHNS and SASEGT. The CDR3 is CASRRGMVDEQFF. CDR3 DNA: TGTGCCAGCAGAAGGGGGATGGTGGATGAGCAGTTCTTC.

This rearrangement joins TRBV6-1 to TRBJ2-7; the match to TRBD2 covers 11 bases. The CDR3 is made up of 15 amino acids. With V trimmed by 6 bases and J by 3 bases, 7 bases remained unmatched. CDR1 MNHNS and CDR2 SASEGT come from the germline V gene. CDR3 in DNA: TGTGCCAGCAGACTAGGGACTAGCGGATACTACGAGCAGTACTTC. It codes for CASRLGTSGYYEQYF.

The gene calls are TRBV29-1 and TRBJ2-6, with 10 bases fitting TRBD1. The germline V gene encodes CDR1 SQVTM and CDR2 ANQGSEA. The length of the CDR3 is 18 residues. Trimming cost V 4 bases and J 0 bases; bases outside gene matches: 9. The CDR3 sequence: CSVGATGGAYSGANVLTF. The DNA of the CDR3 is TGCAGCGTTGGGGCGACAGGGGGCGCCTACTCTGGGGCCAACGTCCTGACTTTC.

This clonotype has only a few counts. This chain joins TRBV6-5 and TRBJ2-1, with a weak D call TRBD1 (6 bases). The germline CDR1 and CDR2 sequences are MNHEY and SVGAGI. Trimming shortened V by 0 bases and J by 8 bases, and 11 bases separated the two germline ends. This CDR3 has 14 residues. The CDR3 sequence: CASSYSGASDEQFF. DNA of the CDR3: TGTGCCAGCAGTTACTCGGGGGCCTCCGATGAGCAGTTCTTC.

The chain is built from TRBV20-1 and TRBJ2-1; D may be TRBD2 (7 bases). The V and J ends lost 1 base and 3 bases respectively, with 16 bases between them. Germline CDR1 reads DFQATT; CDR2 reads SNEGSKA (reference sequence). The CDR3 has 16 residues. The CDR3 bases are TGCAGTGCTAGAGGGGGGCGGGAGCGGGGCTACAATGAGCAGTTCTTC. Translating gives CSARGGRERGYNEQFF.

There are a few counts of this clonotype. CDR3 sequence: CATGGRTNEKLFF. In DNA, the CDR3 is TGTGCCACCGGGGGGCGGACGAATGAAAAACTGTTTTTT. The chain carries TRBV10-3 and TRBJ1-4; a weak D match, TRBD1 (6 bases). From germline, CDR1 is ENHRY and CDR2 SYGVKD. V was cut by 10 bases and J by 5 bases, with 14 bases left in between. The CDR3 loop spans 13 amino acids.

This clonotype was seen only once. The V call is TRBV6-1, the J call TRBJ2-1, with 9 bases matching TRBD1. From germline, CDR1 is MNHNS and CDR2 SASEGT. V shed 8 bases and J 7 bases; nucleotides not matched to a gene: 12. The CDR3 length is 15 residues. The CDR3 coding sequence is TGTGCCAGCGAACCGGCCGGGACAGGGTTTAATGAGCAGTTCTTC. Amino acid sequence: CASEPAGTGFNEQFF.